The source of this T cell receptor (beta chain) is a study of OX40 agonist ivuxolimab in advanced cancers. Study overall: Patients in dose escalation had liver, melanoma, kidney or head and neck cancers.

Drawing of blood for sampling happened at baseline, at cycle 4 day 1, and at cycle 7 day 1. Points from the study as a whole: Among some nonresponders, normalized T-cell clonal expansion was also low.

The germline V gene has CDR1 MGHRA and CDR2 YSYEKL. The CDR3 has 17 residues. V was trimmed by 0 bases and J by 10 bases, leaving 22 bases between them. Turning to this clone: Its antigen remains unidentified.

Data came from immunoSEQ multiplex PCR; TCRdb stores just in-frame clones and leaves some out. The sample comprises more than 60,000 clones, 90% of which are singletons, and under 0.4% rests with the top ten. The clonotype originates from an adult with an advanced solid tumor such as melanoma, head and neck, liver or kidney cancer. V gene TRBV4-1 combines with J gene TRBJ1-5; perhaps TRBD1 as D (6 bases). The starting material was CD4+ or CD8+ T cells sorted from blood, obtained in a trial of the OX40 agonist ivuxolimab. This CDR3 reads CASSQDGATGGLSPQHF. CDR3 nucleotide sequence: TGCGCCAGCAGCCAAGATGGGGCGACAGGAGGGCTGTCACCCCAGCATTTT.